Given below is one T cell receptor (beta chain) in context. This entry comes from a study of blood T cell repertoires in COVID-19. The wider study: Material from acute and convalescent COVID-19 was sourced from the United States, Italy and Spain.

Trimming pared 0 bases from V and 0 bases from J, leaving 12 bases between. The CDR3 covers 18 residues. In germline, CDR1 is ENHRY, CDR2 SYGVKD. Measured with immunoSEQ multiplex PCR; TCRdb has only the in-frame clones, and not every one. The sample has around 70,000 clones, around 82% seen once. The specimen sequenced was peripheral blood. This TCR derives from a human donor in a cohort sampled during active COVID-19. The chain combines TRBV10-3 with TRBJ2-6, with a possible D match to TRBD2 (7 bases). CDR3: CAISESGGPTSGANVLTF. The CDR3 DNA reads as TGTGCCATCAGTGAGTCGGGGGGGCCTACCTCTGGGGCCAACGTCCTGACTTTC.